The following is a T cell receptor (beta chain) sequence with its context. Next came a second PCR, run for about 7 to 12 cycles, which used a sample-barcoded 5' primer along with a J-beta primer mix. TCRdb redid the calling of the 5' RACE reads with MiXCR, one entry per CDR3 protein. This sample has about 1,500,000 distinct CDR3 sequences, with 28% found just once. Unmatched junction bases numbered 3, after V lost 4 bases and J lost 6 bases. Germline CDR1 and CDR2: SGHRS and YFSETQ. This CDR3 has 13 amino acids. The sample belongs to a study of blood T cells in healthy people across ages. The genes are TRBV5-1 and TRBJ2-1, with TRBD1 matching over 8 bases. The sequencing sample was made of blood. The sequence derives from a woman aged 30 to 39 in good health. The CDR3 DNA reads TGCGCCAGCAGCCCTCAGGGGGCCAATGAGCAGTTCTTC. Protein product: CASSPQGANEQFF. The full variable domain, its missing parts supplied by reference TRBV5-1 and TRBJ2-1, is KAGVTQTPRYLIKTRGQQVTLSCSPISGHRSVSWYQQTPGQGLQFLFEYFSETQRNKGNFPGRFSGRQFSNSRSEMNVSTLELGDSALYLCASSPQGANEQFFGPGTRLTVL.